This T cell receptor (beta chain) comes out of a study of T cell responses to AZD1222 COVID-19 vaccine. Across the whole study: Pooled samples include second doses given at about 4 or 12 weeks.

Profiled with immunoSEQ multiplex PCR; TCRdb holds only in-frame clones, not every one. The top ten hold around 3% of the sample, which has about 140,000 clones, about 86% seen once. Points on this clone: Its specificity is not known.

Trimming took 4 bases from V and 4 from J; bases not matched to a gene: 13. The length of the CDR3 is 17 residues. The germline CDR1 and CDR2 sequences are SGHRS and YFSETQ. Study findings and constraints: Variant regions that are unmutated are reportedly the target of nearly half of spike-specific TCRs. All repertoire sampling was performed exclusively after the peak T cell response. The study identified only five to seven AZD1222 recipients as seropositive at baseline.

This specimen was peripheral blood, taken on day 0 of AZD1222 vaccination. The TCR comes from an adult in good health. This chain links TRBV5-1 with TRBJ2-3, with 9 positions matching TRBD1. The CDR3 here is CASSTGQGSAYSDTQYF. In DNA form, the CDR3 reads TGCGCCAGCAGCACCGGACAGGGGTCCGCTTATTCAGATACGCAGTATTTT.